This TCR beta chain was captured in a study of blood T cell repertoires in COVID-19. Overall study: Sample material is recorded as cDNA or gDNA derived from T cells, B-cell-depleted T cells, or PBMCs.

Using immunoSEQ multiplex PCR, the repertoire was profiled, and TCRdb retains in-frame clones only, with some absent. The sample includes some 140,000 clones, about four fifths of them seen just once. Germline CDR1 is MGHDK and CDR2 is SYGVNS. The CDR3 extends over 13 amino acids. The V end lost 3 bases, the J end lost 3 bases, and 7 bases lay between the germline ends. Patients from Seattle were sampled longitudinally, starting during active infection. The TCR was taken from a woman aged 70-85 years with COVID-19, enrolled during active disease. The genes are TRBV25-1 and TRBJ2-3; D may be TRBD1 (5 bases). Input material: peripheral blood. The CDR3 DNA reads TGTGCCAGCAGTGACCACAGGACAGATACGCAGTATTTT. Amino acid sequence: CASSDHRTDTQYF.